This T cell receptor beta chain originates from a study of CD8+CD57+ T cells in acquired aplastic anemia. CDR3 and TCR beta VDJ profiling relied on a genomic DNA template. TCRdb ran MiXCR on the reads and lists one entry per CDR3 protein. The table includes 400,000 to 500,000 distinct CDR3 sequences, about 70% detected once. V lost 9 bases to trimming and J lost 2 bases, with 14 bases between them. The CDR3 has 13 residues. Germline assignment: CDR1 SGHDT and CDR2 YYEEEE. The receptor was isolated from a human donor in good health, serving as a control. The sequencing sample was made of sorted CD4+, CD8+, or CD8+CD57+ T cells (not recorded which) from PBMCs. V usage is TRBV5-6 and J usage is TRBJ1-2; D gene unclear. The CDR3 loop is CAICPSRNYGYTF. The CDR3 coding sequence is TGTGCCATCTGCCCCAGCCGGAACTATGGCTACACCTTC. The complete variable domain, with remaining parts taken from reference TRBV5-6 and TRBJ1-2, reads DAGVTQSPTHLIKTRGQQVTLRCSPKSGHDTVSWYQQALGQGPQFIFQYYEEEERQRGNFPDRFSGHQFPNYSSELNVNALLLGDSALYLCAICPSRNYGYTFGSGTRLTVV.